The 5 T cell receptor beta chains presented below share a single source sample, sequenced in a study of blood T cell repertoires in COVID-19. Libraries were prepared by immunoSEQ multiplex PCR; TCRdb keeps only in-frame clonotypes and omits some of them. The table shows fewer than 400,000 clones, with approximately 83% occurring only once. Sequencing was carried out using PBMCs or T cells enriched from blood (not recorded which). Receptor source: a man younger than 45 who had recovered from COVID-19.

The genes are TRBV11-3 and TRBJ2-5; 8 bases fit TRBD2. Germline CDR1 reads SGHNT; CDR2 reads YENEEA. Trimming removed 5 bases from V and 0 bases from J; junction bases left unmatched: 14. The CDR3 has 18 residues. The CDR3, as DNA: TGTGCCAGCAGCCGCGGGGGGTGGGGATTGGGGTACCAAGAGACCCAGTACTTC. Residues: CASSRGGWGLGYQETQYF.

This chain uses TRBV10-3 with TRBJ2-3; 9 bases map to TRBD2. This CDR3 has 15 residues. Trimming at V came to 6 bases and at J to 2 bases, leaving 6 bases not matched to a gene. The germline V gene has CDR1 ENHRY and CDR2 SYGVKD. Here the CDR3 reads CAIRPTSGYTDTQYF. CDR3 nucleotide sequence: TGTGCCATCAGACCGACTAGCGGATACACAGATACGCAGTATTTT.

The rearrangement joins TRBV4-1 to TRBJ1-1; possibly TRBD1 for D (5 bases). The CDR3 is 14 amino acids. Germline V lookup: CDR1 MGHRA, CDR2 YSYEKL. Between the trimmed V and J ends, which lost 3 bases and 11 bases, there was a span of 19 bases. In DNA form, the CDR3 reads TGCGCCAGCAGCCACCCCGCGGGGGGGGAGGGGGCTTTCTTT. Protein product: CASSHPAGGEGAFF.

Only a few counts were recorded for this clone. This chain links TRBV9 with TRBJ2-5; 13 nucleotides agree with TRBD2. Germline CDR1 is SGDLS and CDR2 is YYNGEE. The CDR3 spans 16 residues. The V segment lost 0 bases and the J segment 4 bases; nucleotides outside the gene matches: 3. The CDR3 protein is CASSVGGLAGRETQYF. Written as DNA, the CDR3 is TGTGCCAGCAGCGTAGGGGGACTAGCGGGGAGAGAGACCCAGTACTTC.

The chain couples TRBV6-2 or TRBV6-3 to TRBJ1-6; the D gene is possibly TRBD1 (6 bases). CDR1 and CDR2 from the germline V gene are MNHEY and SVGEGT. The CDR3 has 16 amino acids. Trimming pared 5 bases from V and 7 bases from J, leaving 18 bases between. The DNA of the CDR3 is TGTGCCAGCAGTGACTACAGGGATCGGTGGAATTCACCCCTCCACTTT. Translation gives CASSDYRDRWNSPLHF.